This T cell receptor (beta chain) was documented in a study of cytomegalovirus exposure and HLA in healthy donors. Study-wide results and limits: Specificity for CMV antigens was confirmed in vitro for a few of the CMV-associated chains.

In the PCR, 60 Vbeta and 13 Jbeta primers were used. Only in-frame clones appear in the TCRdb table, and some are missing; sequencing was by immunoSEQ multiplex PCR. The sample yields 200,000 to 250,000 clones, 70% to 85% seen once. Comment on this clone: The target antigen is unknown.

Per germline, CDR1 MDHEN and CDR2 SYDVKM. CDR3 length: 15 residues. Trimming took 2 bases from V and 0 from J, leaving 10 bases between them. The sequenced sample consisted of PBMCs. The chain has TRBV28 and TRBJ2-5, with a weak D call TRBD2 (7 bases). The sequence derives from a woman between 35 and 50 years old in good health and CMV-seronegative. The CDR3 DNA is TGTGCCAGCAGTTTAGTAGGGGGGGACCAAGAGACCCAGTACTTC. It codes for CASSLVGGDQETQYF. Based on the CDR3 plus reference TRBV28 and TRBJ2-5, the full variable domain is DVKVTQSSRYLVKRTGEKVFLECVQDMDHENMFWYRQDPGLGLRLIYFSYDVKMKEKGDIPEGYSVSREKKERFSLILESASTNQTSMYLCASSLVGGDQETQYFGPGTRLLVL.